These T cell receptor beta chains were read from a single sample in a study of immune evolution from preneoplasia to lung adenocarcinoma. TCRdb's copy holds only in-frame clones and misses some; the assay was immunoSEQ multiplex PCR. This sample has approximately 4,100 clones, with approximately 80% found just once. The source material was FFPE minimally invasive lung adenocarcinoma tissue. Receptors originate from a person in their sixties with lung adenocarcinoma. Each CDR3 is given with its conserved first and last residue. The order of the fields is J gene, D gene, V gene, CDR3 protein. The D gene is left open where the match is weak.

J: TRBJ2-5; D: -; V: TRBV11-2; CDR3: CASSYGQETQYF
J: TRBJ2-7; D: -; V: TRBV7-8; CDR3: CASSLGGGEQYF
J: TRBJ1-1; D: TRBD1; V: TRBV28; CDR3: CASSKGGWGTEAFF
J: TRBJ2-3; D: -; V: TRBV6-1; CDR3: CASRLLAGGTDTQYF
J: TRBJ2-2; D: -; V: TRBV2; CDR3: CASSESGQVNTGEPFF
J: TRBJ2-1; D: TRBD2; V: TRBV6-4; CDR3: CASSDGTSGNNEQFF
J: TRBJ1-5; D: TRBD1; V: TRBV12-5; CDR3: CASVMTGEIGNQPQHF
J: TRBJ2-2; D: TRBD2; V: TRBV4-1; CDR3: CASSQGPGLADTGELFF
J: TRBJ1-5; D: TRBD1; V: TRBV19; CDR3: CASNWDRGGQPQHF
J: TRBJ1-2; D: -; V: TRBV4-1; CDR3: CASSQGMGGPYDGYTF
J: TRBJ2-1; D: TRBD2; V: TRBV7-8; CDR3: CASSFRTSGSGNEQFF
J: TRBJ2-7; D: -; V: TRBV28; CDR3: CASSSSPEQYF
J: TRBJ1-2; D: -; V: TRBV19; CDR3: CASTGPYYGYTF
J: TRBJ1-1; D: -; V: TRBV5-4; CDR3: CASSSMMDHEAFF
J: TRBJ2-3; D: -; V: TRBV27; CDR3: CAVGQGMRTDTQYF
J: TRBJ2-3; D: TRBD2; V: TRBV6-6; CDR3: CASSYPSGNGTDTQYF
J: TRBJ1-2; D: TRBD1; V: TRBV28; CDR3: CASSALDRGNYGYTF
J: TRBJ2-3; D: -; V: TRBV29-1; CDR3: CSVGRLSTVGLTDTQYF